These T cell receptor beta chains were read from a single sample in a study of blood T cell repertoires in COVID-19. Sequencing used immunoSEQ multiplex PCR; TCRdb keeps in-frame clones, though not all of them. The sample lists approximately 150,000 clones, approximately 82% seen once, with about 19% in the top ten. The material sequenced was peripheral blood. These receptors all come from a woman aged 70-85 years who had recovered from COVID-19. Each CDR3 is given with its conserved first and last residue. D genes are given only for firm matches. Clone sizes are given selectively: once, few, many, or a class where the clone is expanded.

TRBV6-2/TRBV6-3	TRBJ1-5	TRBD1	NA	CASSYGTGHSNQPQHF	TGTGCCAGCAGTTACGGGACAGGCCATAGCAATCAGCCCCAGCATTTT
TRBV6-6	TRBJ1-5	TRBD1	NA	CASLEGGGGNQPQHF	TGTGCCAGCCTAGAAGGGGGCGGTGGCAATCAGCCCCAGCATTTT
TRBV28	TRBJ1-2	NA	NA	CASSLGQGIYYGYTF	TGTGCCAGCAGTTTGGGTCAGGGGATTTACTATGGCTACACCTTC
TRBV27	TRBJ2-7	NA	NA	CASSTYSGGSSYEQYF	TGTGCCAGCAGTACCTATAGCGGAGGGAGCTCCTACGAGCAGTACTTC
TRBV11-2	TRBJ1-2	TRBD1	few	CASSLGPGTVYGYTF	TGTGCCAGCAGCTTAGGGCCCGGGACAGTCTATGGCTACACCTTC
TRBV29-1	TRBJ2-7	TRBD1	NA	CSATPTGTGKWYEQYF	TGCAGCGCCACCCCCACCGGGACAGGGAAGTGGTACGAGCAGTACTTC
TRBV24-1	TRBJ2-1	TRBD2	NA	CATGGLAERPNEQFF	TGTGCCACCGGGGGACTAGCGGAGCGCCCCAATGAGCAGTTCTTC
TRBV11-2	TRBJ2-5	NA	NA	CASSLGSASLPPQETQYF	TGTGCCAGCAGCTTAGGTTCGGCTAGCCTCCCCCCCCAAGAGACCCAGTACTTC
TRBV3-1/TRBV3-2	TRBJ1-4	NA	NA	CASSQPGRGEKLFF	TGTGCCAGCAGCCAACCTGGGAGAGGGGAAAAACTGTTTTTT
TRBV4-1	TRBJ1-1	NA	NA	CASSPFGRVTEAFF	TGCGCCAGCAGCCCATTCGGGCGGGTGACTGAAGCTTTCTTT
TRBV18	TRBJ2-6	TRBD1	NA	CASSPSLRGRGGANVLTF	TGTGCCAGCTCACCTTCCCTCAGGGGGCGCGGTGGGGCCAACGTCCTGACTTTC
TRBV9	TRBJ2-1	NA	NA	CASSVAANSNEQFF	TGTGCCAGCAGCGTAGCCGCGAACTCCAATGAGCAGTTCTTC
TRBV4-2	TRBJ2-1	NA	NA	CASSQGGHTGYEQFF	TGTGCCAGCAGCCAAGGAGGGCATACCGGGTATGAGCAGTTCTTC
TRBV28	TRBJ1-6	NA	NA	CASSRRGSGLSSHSPLHF	TGTGCCAGCAGCCGAAGGGGGTCTGGACTCAGCTCGCATTCACCCCTCCACTTT
TRBV20-1	TRBJ1-4	NA	NA	CSASDPGTGEKLFF	TGCAGTGCTAGTGATCCGGGAACCGGCGAAAAACTGTTTTTT
TRBV7-8	TRBJ2-1	TRBD2	NA	CASTVREGRENEQFF	TGTGCCAGCACGGTCCGGGAGGGCCGCGAAAATGAGCAGTTCTTC
TRBV19	TRBJ2-1	TRBD2	NA	CASKGLAGVRNEQFF	TGTGCCAGTAAGGGACTAGCGGGAGTCCGGAATGAGCAGTTCTTC
TRBV5-1	TRBJ1-1	NA	NA	CASRSPGPGTEAFF	TGCGCCAGCCGCTCCCCAGGGCCGGGCACTGAAGCTTTCTTT
TRBV2	TRBJ1-6	TRBD1	NA	CASQGGRAGFNSPLHF	TGTGCCAGTCAAGGGGGCAGGGCTGGTTTTAATTCACCCCTCCACTTT
TRBV10-3	TRBJ2-1	TRBD2	NA	CAISELRGGYNEQFF	TGTGCCATCAGTGAGCTGCGGGGGGGGTACAATGAGCAGTTCTTC
TRBV7-9	TRBJ1-2	TRBD1	once	CASSFEDRGNYGYTF	TGTGCCAGCAGCTTTGAGGACAGGGGGAACTATGGCTACACCTTC
TRBV29-1	TRBJ1-2	TRBD1	NA	CSILGTGNYGYTF	TGCAGCATTCTCGGGACAGGCAACTATGGCTACACCTTC
TRBV6-4	TRBJ2-3	NA	NA	CASRGPATDTQYF	TGTGCCAGCAGGGGGCCCGCCACAGATACGCAGTATTTT
TRBV2	TRBJ2-3	TRBD2	NA	CASRPLAGGTDTQYF	TGTGCCAGCAGACCCCTGGCGGGGGGCACAGATACGCAGTATTTT
TRBV30	TRBJ1-4	TRBD1	NA	CAWSLSWAGTVLGTNEKLFF	TGTGCCTGGAGTTTGAGCTGGGCCGGGACAGTATTAGGGACTAATGAAAAACTGTTTTTT
TRBV9	TRBJ2-3	TRBD1	NA	CASSVQGVVTDTQYF	TGTGCCAGCAGCGTCCAGGGGGTTGTCACAGATACGCAGTATTTT
TRBV6-5	TRBJ2-5	TRBD2	NA	CASKVGLPEETQYF	TGTGCCAGCAAGGTGGGACTACCTGAAGAGACCCAGTACTTC
TRBV27	TRBJ2-2	TRBD2	NA	CASRKLAGDPGELFF	TGTGCCAGCAGGAAACTAGCGGGAGATCCCGGGGAGCTGTTTTTT
TRBV4-1	TRBJ2-7	TRBD1	NA	CASSQGQGARYEQYF	TGCGCCAGCAGCCAAGGGCAGGGGGCGCGCTACGAGCAGTACTTC
TRBV7-9	TRBJ1-2	NA	NA	CASSLEGRGGYTF	TGTGCCAGCAGCTTAGAGGGGAGGGGAGGCTACACCTTC
TRBV20-1	TRBJ2-3	NA	NA	CSASQKRRWGGPDTQYF	TGCAGTGCTAGTCAAAAACGTCGTTGGGGAGGCCCAGATACGCAGTATTTT
TRBV5-4	TRBJ2-2	NA	NA	CASSLAGGMGGELFF	TGTGCCAGCAGCTTGGCTGGGGGCATGGGCGGGGAGCTGTTTTTT
TRBV7-2	TRBJ2-1	TRBD2	NA	CASSPRASRGRLDEQFF	TGTGCCAGCAGCCCCCGAGCATCGCGCGGGAGATTGGATGAGCAGTTCTTC
TRBV11-2	TRBJ2-7	NA	NA	CASSQVEQYF	TGTGCCAGCAGCCAGGTCGAGCAGTACTTC
TRBV7-9	TRBJ1-3	NA	few	CASSLTAGNTIYF	TGTGCCAGCAGCTTAACAGCTGGAAACACCATATATTTT